The rows below give T cell receptor beta chains drawn from one sample of a study of T cells after yellow fever vaccination. TCRdb re-analysed the 5' RACE reads in MiXCR, keeping a single row per CDR3 protein. This repertoire shows about 360,000 distinct CDR3 sequences, 6.2% found once; its top ten account for 14% to 15%. The sample in question was PBMCs, obtained 5 days after the yellow fever booster vaccination. These receptor sequences come from a man younger than 45 who received the YFV17D yellow fever vaccine. CDR3s leave out the opening cysteine and the closing phenylalanine or tryptophan. The order of the fields is CDR3 length, J gene, V gene, CDR3 protein.

cdr3_length: 13; j_call: TRBJ1-1; v_call: TRBV12-3/TRBV12-4; cdr3_aa: ASTLDRRMNTEAF
cdr3_length: 14; j_call: TRBJ2-5; v_call: TRBV7-9; cdr3_aa: ASDSWTSGNQETQY
cdr3_length: 15; j_call: TRBJ2-3; v_call: TRBV6-4; cdr3_aa: ASPLPGCGASTDTQY
cdr3_length: 14; j_call: TRBJ1-5; v_call: TRBV18; cdr3_aa: ASSPPTGRSNQPQH
cdr3_length: 15; j_call: TRBJ2-3; v_call: TRBV28; cdr3_aa: ASSFPKPGPGGDTQY
cdr3_length: 9; j_call: TRBJ2-2; v_call: TRBV6-2/TRBV6-3; cdr3_aa: ATLRGGELF
cdr3_length: 13; j_call: TRBJ1-5; v_call: TRBV19; cdr3_aa: ASSSDNYSNQPQH
cdr3_length: 12; j_call: TRBJ2-5; v_call: TRBV12-3/TRBV12-4; cdr3_aa: ASKMDRDAETQY
cdr3_length: 14; j_call: TRBJ2-6; v_call: TRBV3-1; cdr3_aa: ACTQETISGANVLT
cdr3_length: 13; j_call: TRBJ2-1; v_call: TRBV4-3; cdr3_aa: ASSSGTHPYNEQF
cdr3_length: 10; j_call: TRBJ1-2; v_call: TRBV29-1; cdr3_aa: SVDVGDPGYT
cdr3_length: 18; j_call: TRBJ2-6; v_call: TRBV3-1; cdr3_aa: ASSQVLGGRARSGANVLT
cdr3_length: 13; j_call: TRBJ1-5; v_call: TRBV7-9; cdr3_aa: ASSFGTGRNQPQH
cdr3_length: 11; j_call: TRBJ2-1; v_call: TRBV11-2; cdr3_aa: ASSPRTVREQF
cdr3_length: 12; j_call: TRBJ2-1; v_call: TRBV5-1; cdr3_aa: ASSPARQQGEQF
cdr3_length: 12; j_call: TRBJ1-1; v_call: TRBV18; cdr3_aa: ASSPPSQVTEAF
cdr3_length: 11; j_call: TRBJ1-1; v_call: TRBV30; cdr3_aa: ASLNEANTEAF
cdr3_length: 10; j_call: TRBJ1-3; v_call: TRBV20-1; cdr3_aa: SAISVGNTIY
cdr3_length: 9; j_call: TRBJ2-7; v_call: TRBV30; cdr3_aa: AWSASVEQY
cdr3_length: 13; j_call: TRBJ2-3; v_call: TRBV5-1; cdr3_aa: ASSLWTGRTDTQY